Detailed here is one TCR beta chain. What it binds is unknown. This sample is drawn from a study of cytomegalovirus exposure and HLA in healthy donors. Study results and caveats: Highly shared sequence variants in one cluster were likely a sequencing artifact. Prior analysis indicated that the majority of TCR beta V segments exhibited productivity approximately 90% or approximately 30% of the time.

Use of 60 Vbeta and 13 Jbeta primers characterized the PCR. Here immunoSEQ multiplex PCR was the method, and the copy in TCRdb shows in-frame clones only, minus some. The profile shows some 150,000 clones, about two thirds of them singletons. V was trimmed by 3 bases and J by 3 bases, leaving 9 bases between them. The germline V gene encodes CDR1 ENHRY and CDR2 SYGVKD. This CDR3 is built from 13 residues. All donors participated as healthy donors of bone marrow. The origin of this receptor is a woman aged 30 to 39 in good health and CMV-seronegative. Material for sequencing was PBMCs. The chain uses TRBV10-3 and TRBJ2-7, with no clear D. Here the CDR3 reads CAISDRLFYEQYF. CDR3 sequence (DNA): TGTGCCATCAGTGACAGGCTTTTCTACGAGCAGTACTTC.